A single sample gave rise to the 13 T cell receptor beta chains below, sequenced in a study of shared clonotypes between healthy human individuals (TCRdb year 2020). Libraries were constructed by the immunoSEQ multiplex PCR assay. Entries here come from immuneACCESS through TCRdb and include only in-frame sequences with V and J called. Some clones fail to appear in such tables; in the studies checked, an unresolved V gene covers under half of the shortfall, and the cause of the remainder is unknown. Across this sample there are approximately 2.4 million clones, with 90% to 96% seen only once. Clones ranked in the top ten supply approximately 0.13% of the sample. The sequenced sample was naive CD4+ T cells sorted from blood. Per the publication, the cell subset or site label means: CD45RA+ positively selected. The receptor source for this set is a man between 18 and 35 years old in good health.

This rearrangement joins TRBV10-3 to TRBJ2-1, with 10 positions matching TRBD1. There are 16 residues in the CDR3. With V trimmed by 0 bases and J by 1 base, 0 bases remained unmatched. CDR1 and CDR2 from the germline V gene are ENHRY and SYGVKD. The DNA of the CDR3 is TGTGCCATCAGTGAGTCGGGACAGGGGTCCTACAATGAGCAGTTCTTC. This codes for CAISESGQGSYNEQFF.

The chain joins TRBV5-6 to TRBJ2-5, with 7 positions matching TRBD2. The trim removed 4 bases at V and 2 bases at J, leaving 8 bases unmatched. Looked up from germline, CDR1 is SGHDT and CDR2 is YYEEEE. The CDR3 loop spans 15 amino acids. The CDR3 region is CASSPGLGTQETQYF. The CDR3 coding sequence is TGTGCCAGCAGCCCCGGACTAGGGACTCAAGAGACCCAGTACTTC.

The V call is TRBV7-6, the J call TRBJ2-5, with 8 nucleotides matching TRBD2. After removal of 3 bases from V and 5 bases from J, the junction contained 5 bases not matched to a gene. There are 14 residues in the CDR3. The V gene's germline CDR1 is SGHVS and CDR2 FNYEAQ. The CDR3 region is CASSLLAGWETQYF. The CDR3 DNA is TGTGCCAGCAGCTTGTTAGCGGGGTGGGAGACCCAGTACTTC.

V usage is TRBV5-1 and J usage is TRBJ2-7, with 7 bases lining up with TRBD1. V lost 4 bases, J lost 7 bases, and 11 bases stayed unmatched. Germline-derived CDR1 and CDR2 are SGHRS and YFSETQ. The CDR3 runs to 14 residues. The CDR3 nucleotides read TGCGCCAGCAGCCAGGGACAGACCCCGAGGGAGCAGTACTTC. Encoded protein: CASSQGQTPREQYF.

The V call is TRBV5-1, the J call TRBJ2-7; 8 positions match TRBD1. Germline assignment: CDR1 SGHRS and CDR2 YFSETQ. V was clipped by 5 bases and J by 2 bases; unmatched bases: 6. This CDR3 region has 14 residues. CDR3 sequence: CASRAGGLTYEQYF. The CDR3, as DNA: TGCGCCAGCAGGGCAGGGGGCCTCACCTACGAGCAGTACTTC.

The CDR3 here is CASSLGFVYAAGNTIYF. The CDR3 DNA reads TGTGCCAGCAGCTTAGGCTTCGTTTACGCTGCTGGAAACACCATATATTTT. The chain has TRBV7-9 and TRBJ1-3; D gene ambiguous. The CDR3 is made up of 17 amino acids. The V gene's germline CDR1 is SEHNR and CDR2 FQNEAQ (reference sequence). Between the trimmed V and J ends, which lost 1 base and 2 bases, there was a span of 15 bases.

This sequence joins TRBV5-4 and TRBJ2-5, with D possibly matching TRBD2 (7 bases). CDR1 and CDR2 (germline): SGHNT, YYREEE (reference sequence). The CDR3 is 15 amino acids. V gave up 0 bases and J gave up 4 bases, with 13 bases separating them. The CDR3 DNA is TGTGCCAGCAGCTTGGGAGGGGGGGCGAGAGAGACCCAGTACTTC. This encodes CASSLGGGARETQYF.

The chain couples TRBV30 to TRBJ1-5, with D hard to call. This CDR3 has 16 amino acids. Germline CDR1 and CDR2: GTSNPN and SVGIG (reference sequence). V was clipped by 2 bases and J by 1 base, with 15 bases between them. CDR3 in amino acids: CAWSPVFLGSNQPQHF. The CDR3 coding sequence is TGTGCCTGGAGTCCCGTCTTCTTAGGGAGCAATCAGCCCCAGCATTTT. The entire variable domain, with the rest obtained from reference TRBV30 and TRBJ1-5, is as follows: SQTIHQWPATLVQPVGSPLSLECTVEGTSNPNLYWYRQAAGRGLQLLFYSVGIGQISSEVPQNLSASRPQDRQFILSSKKLLLSDSGFYLCAWSPVFLGSNQPQHFGDGTRLSIL.

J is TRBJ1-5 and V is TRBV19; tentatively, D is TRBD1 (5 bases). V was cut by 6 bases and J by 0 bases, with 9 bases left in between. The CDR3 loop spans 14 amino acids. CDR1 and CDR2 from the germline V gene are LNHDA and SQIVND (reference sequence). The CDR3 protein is CASRMGGSNQPQHF. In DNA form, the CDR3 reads TGTGCCAGTAGGATGGGGGGTAGCAATCAGCCCCAGCATTTT.

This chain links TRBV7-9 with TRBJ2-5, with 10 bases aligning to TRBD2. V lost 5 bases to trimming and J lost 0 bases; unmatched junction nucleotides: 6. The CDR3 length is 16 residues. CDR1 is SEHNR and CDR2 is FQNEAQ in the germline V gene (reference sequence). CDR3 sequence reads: CASSLSGRANQETQYF. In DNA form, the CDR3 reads TGTGCCAGCAGCCTCAGCGGGAGGGCCAACCAAGAGACCCAGTACTTC. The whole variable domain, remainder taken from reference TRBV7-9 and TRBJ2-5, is DTGVSQNPRHKITKRGQNVTFRCDPISEHNRLYWYRQTLGQGPEFLTYFQNEAQLEKSRLLSDRFSAERPKGSFSTLEIQRTEQGDSAMYLCASSLSGRANQETQYFGPGTRLLVL.

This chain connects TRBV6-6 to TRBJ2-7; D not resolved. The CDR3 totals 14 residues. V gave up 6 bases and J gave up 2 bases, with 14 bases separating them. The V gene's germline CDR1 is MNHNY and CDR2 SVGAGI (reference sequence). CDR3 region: CASRRRSGTYEQYF. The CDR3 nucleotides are TGTGCCAGCAGGCGGCGCAGTGGAACCTACGAGCAGTACTTC.

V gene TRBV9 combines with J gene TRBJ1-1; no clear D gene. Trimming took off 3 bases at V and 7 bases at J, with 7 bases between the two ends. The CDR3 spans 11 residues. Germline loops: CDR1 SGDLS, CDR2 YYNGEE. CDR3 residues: CASSDGVEAFF. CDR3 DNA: TGTGCCAGCAGCGACGGAGTTGAAGCTTTCTTT.

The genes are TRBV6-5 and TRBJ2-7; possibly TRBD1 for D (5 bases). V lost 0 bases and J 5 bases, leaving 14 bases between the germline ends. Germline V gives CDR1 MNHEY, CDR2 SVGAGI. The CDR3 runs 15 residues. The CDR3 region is CASSYSIRGRDEQYF. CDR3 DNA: TGTGCCAGCAGTTACTCGATAAGGGGCCGGGACGAGCAGTACTTC.